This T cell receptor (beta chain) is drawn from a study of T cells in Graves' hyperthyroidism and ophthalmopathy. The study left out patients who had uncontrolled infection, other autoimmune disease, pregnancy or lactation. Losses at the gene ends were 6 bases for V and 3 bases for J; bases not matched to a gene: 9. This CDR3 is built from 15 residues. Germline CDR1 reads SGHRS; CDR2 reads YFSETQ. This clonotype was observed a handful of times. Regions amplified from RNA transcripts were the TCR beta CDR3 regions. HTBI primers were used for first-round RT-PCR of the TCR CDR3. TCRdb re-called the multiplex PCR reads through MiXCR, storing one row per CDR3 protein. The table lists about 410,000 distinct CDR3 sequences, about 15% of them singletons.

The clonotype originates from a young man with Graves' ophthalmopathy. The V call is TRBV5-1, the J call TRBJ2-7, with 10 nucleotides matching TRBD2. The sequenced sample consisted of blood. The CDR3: CASTGLAGAHYEQYF. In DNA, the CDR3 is TGCGCCAGCACGGGCCTAGCGGGGGCACACTACGAGCAGTACTTC. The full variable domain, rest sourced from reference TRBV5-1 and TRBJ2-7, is KAGVTQTPRYLIKTRGQQVTLSCSPISGHRSVSWYQQTPGQGLQFLFEYFSETQRNKGNFPGRFSGRQFSNSRSEMNVSTLELGDSALYLCASTGLAGAHYEQYFGPGTRLTVT.